Presented here are 28 T cell receptor beta chains from one specimen sequenced in a study of cytomegalovirus exposure and HLA in healthy donors. In the PCR, 60 Vbeta and 13 Jbeta primers were used. TCRdb's table, derived via immunoSEQ multiplex PCR, lists solely in-frame clones and lacks some. This sample carries around 44,000 clones, with about 6% going to the ten biggest clones. Sample: PBMCs. Receptor source: a male donor in good health and CMV-seropositive.

The J gene is TRBJ1-1, the V gene TRBV28, with no clear D. V shed 8 bases and J shed 7 bases, with 8 bases lying between them. CDR1 is MDHEN and CDR2 is SYDVKM in the germline V gene. The CDR3 covers 10 residues. The CDR3: CASAGDEAFF. The CDR3, as DNA: TGTGCCAGCGCGGGCGATGAAGCTTTCTTT.

Here the CDR3 reads CASSRTGQGLSGANVLTF. CDR3 bases: TGTGCCAGTAGCCGCACGGGACAGGGCCTCTCTGGGGCCAACGTCCTGACTTTC. J is TRBJ2-6 and V is TRBV19, with 9 bases aligning to TRBD1. Germline V gene lookup returns CDR1 LNHDA and CDR2 SQIVND (reference sequence). V trimming: 6 bases; J trimming: 0 bases; junction bases outside the gene matches: 9. This CDR3 is 18 amino acids long.

The chain couples TRBV5-4 to TRBJ2-5; TRBD2 aligns across 14 bases. The CDR3 length is 16 residues. The V segment lost 4 bases and the J segment 2 bases; nucleotides outside the gene matches: 4. Germline CDR1 reads SGHNT; CDR2 reads YYREEE (reference sequence). The CDR3 loop reads CASSPRLAGGQETQYF. CDR3 DNA sequence: TGTGCCAGCAGCCCCAGACTAGCGGGGGGGCAAGAGACCCAGTACTTC.

J is TRBJ1-5 and V is TRBV9, with D possibly matching TRBD1 (5 bases). Trimming removed 0 bases from V and 3 bases from J, with 7 bases in between. The CDR3 runs 14 residues. The germline CDR1 and CDR2 sequences are SGDLS and YYNGEE. In nucleotides, the CDR3 is TGTGCCAGCAGCGTAGCAGGGTCCAATCAGCCCCAGCATTTT. It translates to CASSVAGSNQPQHF.

This sequence joins TRBV5-1 and TRBJ1-1; D is uncertain. The CDR3 length is 13 residues. With 4 bases removed from V and 5 bases from J, the gap between germline ends came to 12 bases. In germline, CDR1 is SGHRS, CDR2 YFSETQ. CDR3 coding DNA: TGCGCCAGCAGCCCCCCCCCGGGTACTGAAGCTTTCTTT. This translates into CASSPPPGTEAFF.

The chain recombines TRBV6-6 with TRBJ2-7; the D is unclear. The CDR3 contains 11 residues. V was shortened by 8 bases and J by 1 base, with 6 bases between the two germline ends. Germline CDR1 MNHNY, CDR2 SVGAGI (reference sequence). CDR3 in amino acids: CASSGSYEQYF. CDR3 DNA: TGTGCCAGCTCCGGGTCCTACGAGCAGTACTTC.

This chain uses TRBV5-1 with TRBJ1-1; D may be TRBD1 (6 bases). Germline V gives CDR1 SGHRS, CDR2 YFSETQ. This CDR3 region has 14 residues. V was shortened by 3 bases and J by 1 base, with 10 bases between the two germline ends. CDR3 loop: CASSSPTGNTEAFF. The CDR3 DNA is TGCGCCAGCAGCTCGCCGACAGGGAACACTGAAGCTTTCTTT.

The rearrangement uses TRBV19 and TRBJ2-1; D might be TRBD1 (6 bases). The germline V gene encodes CDR1 LNHDA and CDR2 SQIVND (reference sequence). The ends were cut back, 6 bases at V and 0 bases at J, with 12 bases in the middle. This CDR3 is built from 15 residues. CDR3 nucleotides: TGTGCCAGTAGCCTCGGGACACTCTCCTACAATGAGCAGTTCTTC. It encodes CASSLGTLSYNEQFF.

The chain uses TRBV9 and TRBJ2-3, with a tentative D call TRBD1 (6 bases). From germline, CDR1 is SGDLS and CDR2 YYNGEE. Trimming cost V 7 bases and J 0 bases, with 12 bases left between them. The CDR3 contains 14 residues. The CDR3 loop is CASARDTSTDTQYF. The CDR3, as DNA: TGTGCCAGCGCCCGGGACACTAGCACAGATACGCAGTATTTT.

The chain uses TRBV10-3 and TRBJ2-3; TRBD1 matches 10 bases. CDR3 length: 16 amino acids. The germline CDR1 and CDR2 sequences are ENHRY and SYGVKD. Trimming took 4 bases from V and 1 from J; bases not matched to a gene: 5. CDR3 residues: CAISGTGGEGTDTQYF. CDR3 DNA sequence: TGTGCCATCAGTGGGACAGGGGGAGAGGGCACAGATACGCAGTATTTT.

The J gene is TRBJ2-3, the V gene TRBV5-1; TRBD2 aligns across 12 bases. The CDR3 contains 16 residues. J lost 5 bases, V lost 4 bases, and 8 bases had no gene match. CDR1 is SGHRS, CDR2 YFSETQ, per germline. CDR3 sequence (DNA): TGCGCCAGCAGCCCCCCTAGCGGGGGGGCGGGAGATACGCAGTATTTT. It specifies CASSPPSGGAGDTQYF.

J is TRBJ2-5 and V is TRBV7-2, with D unresolved. V shed 2 bases and J shed 5 bases, with 9 bases lying between them. Germline V CDR1 and CDR2: SGHTA, FQGNSA. The CDR3 runs to 13 residues. The CDR3 coding sequence is TGTGCCAGCAGCTTAAGGTACGGGGAGACCCAGTACTTC. Its translation: CASSLRYGETQYF. Looking up the rest from reference TRBV7-2 and TRBJ2-5 gives the full variable domain: GAGVSQSPSNKVTEKGKDVELRCDPISGHTALYWYRQSLGQGLEFLIYFQGNSAPDKSGLPSDRFSAERTGGSVSTLTIQRTQQEDSAVYLCASSLRYGETQYFGPGTRLLVL.

A remark on this clone: The sample holds other DNA sequences that translate to the same CDR3. The chain couples TRBV2 to TRBJ2-7; D might be TRBD1 (5 bases). V was cut by 6 bases and J by 1 base, with 10 bases left in between. The CDR3 contains 13 residues. From germline, CDR1 is SNHLY and CDR2 FYNNEI. Here the CDR3 reads CASSVTESYEQYF. The DNA of the CDR3 is TGTGCCAGCAGCGTGACAGAGTCCTACGAGCAGTACTTC.

The V and J genes are TRBV6-5 and TRBJ2-5, with TRBD2 identical over 8 bases. The V gene end was trimmed by 6 bases and the J gene end by 11 bases; junction bases not matched to a gene: 5. The CDR3 runs 11 residues. Per the germline V gene, CDR1 is MNHEY and CDR2 is SVGAGI. Here the CDR3 reads CASSRGGEQYF. CDR3 sequence (DNA): TGTGCCAGCAGCCGGGGGGGGGAGCAGTACTTC.

This chain uses TRBV5-4 with TRBJ2-5; TRBD2 matches 7 bases. The germline CDR1 and CDR2 sequences are SGHNT and YYREEE (reference sequence). The CDR3 spans 15 residues. The junction had 9 bases not matched to a gene; V was cut back by 3 bases and J by 4 bases. The CDR3 DNA reads as TGTGCCAGCAGCTCCTTGAGCGGGGCTAGAGAGACCCAGTACTTC. Its translation is CASSSLSGARETQYF.

This chain joins TRBV4-3 and TRBJ1-1; TRBD1 is a possible D gene (6 bases). The germline V and J ends were trimmed by 1 base and 5 bases, with 14 bases remaining between them. Germline lookup yields CDR1 LGHNA and CDR2 YSLEER. The CDR3 loop spans 15 amino acids. The CDR3 spells CASSQVAGAETEAFF. As DNA, the CDR3 is TGCGCCAGCAGCCAAGTTGCAGGGGCCGAAACTGAAGCTTTCTTT.

V and J are TRBV19 and TRBJ1-6; D uncertain. Germline CDR1 reads LNHDA; CDR2 reads SQIVND (reference sequence). The CDR3 is made up of 14 amino acids. Deletions cut 5 bases from V and 7 bases from J, with 12 bases between. The CDR3 reads CASSAAAGNSPLHF. As DNA, the CDR3 is TGTGCCAGTAGTGCCGCGGCCGGGAATTCACCCCTCCACTTT.

J is TRBJ2-2 and V is TRBV4-1; TRBD2 aligns across 12 bases. This CDR3 comprises 18 residues. V dropped 0 bases and J dropped 3; count of bases not matched to a gene: 5. CDR1 is MGHRA and CDR2 is YSYEKL in the germline V gene. CDR3 bases: TGCGCCAGCAGCCAAGATCCTAGCGGGGGGGCCCACACCGGGGAGCTGTTTTTT. It specifies CASSQDPSGGAHTGELFF.

This sequence joins TRBV9 and TRBJ2-1; 7 bases line up with TRBD2. V was clipped by 4 bases and J by 4 bases; unmatched bases: 5. The germline CDR1 and CDR2 sequences are SGDLS and YYNGEE. The CDR3 has 14 residues. The CDR3 sequence: CASSPSGDYNEQFF. The CDR3 nucleotides are TGTGCCAGCAGCCCGAGCGGGGATTACAATGAGCAGTTCTTC.

V and J are TRBV5-6 and TRBJ1-2; 7 nucleotides align to TRBD1. The CDR3 consists of 14 residues. Germline CDR1 is SGHDT and CDR2 is YYEEEE. The J segment lost 4 bases and the V segment lost 1 base, leaving 4 bases of the junction unmatched. The CDR3 DNA is TGTGCCAGCAGCTTGCGGGGACAGATCTATGGCTACACCTTC. Translation gives CASSLRGQIYGYTF.

This chain uses TRBV19 with TRBJ2-5, with 8 bases matching TRBD1. This CDR3 is 14 amino acids long. Germline CDR1 and CDR2: LNHDA and SQIVND (reference sequence). V lost 3 bases and J lost 4; bases outside the gene matches: 4. CDR3 coding DNA: TGTGCCAGTAGTATCCCAGGGGGCGGAGAGACCCAGTACTTC. As protein: CASSIPGGGETQYF.

CDR3 bases: TGTGCCAGCAGCTTACCGGGACAGGGGGACTACGAGCAGTACTTC. Amino acids: CASSLPGQGDYEQYF. The J gene is TRBJ2-7, the V gene TRBV11-2, with 11 bases matching TRBD1. This CDR3 spans 15 amino acids. V was pared by 2 bases and J by 3 bases, with 3 bases of the junction left unmatched. CDR1 and CDR2 from the germline V gene are SGHAT and FQNNGV.

The chain employs TRBV28 and TRBJ2-2; 9 nucleotides agree with TRBD2. Trimming removed 7 bases from V and 7 bases from J; junction bases left unmatched: 7. Germline V gene sequence: CDR1 MDHEN, CDR2 SYDVKM. This CDR3 comprises 14 residues. The CDR3, as DNA: TGTGCCAGCAAGGCGGGGGGGCCGAACGGGGAGCTGTTTTTT. This encodes CASKAGGPNGELFF.

This rearrangement joins TRBV4-2 to TRBJ2-7, with a tentative D call TRBD2 (5 bases). The CDR3 length is 14 residues. Germline CDR1 reads LGHNA; CDR2 reads YNFKEQ. V lost 2 bases, J lost 1 base, and 9 bases lay in between. DNA for the CDR3: TGTGCCAGCAGCCAATCGGACTTTTCCTACGAGCAGTACTTC. Translation gives CASSQSDFSYEQYF.

The V gene is TRBV6-5, the J gene TRBJ2-3; D is unresolved. V was trimmed by 0 bases and J by 2 bases, leaving 6 bases between them. The germline V gene has CDR1 MNHEY and CDR2 SVGAGI. The CDR3 has 14 amino acids. The CDR3 nucleotides read TGTGCCAGCAGTTACTCGACTGTCACAGATACGCAGTATTTT. It specifies CASSYSTVTDTQYF.

This rearrangement joins TRBV4-1 to TRBJ2-2, with a weak D call TRBD2 (5 bases). Trimming took off 3 bases at V and 4 bases at J, with 12 bases between the two ends. There are 15 residues in the CDR3. Germline values: CDR1 MGHRA, CDR2 YSYEKL. The CDR3 DNA reads TGCGCCAGCAGCCACTACGGAGGAGGCACCGGGGAGCTGTTTTTT. This codes for CASSHYGGGTGELFF.

This rearrangement joins TRBV27 to TRBJ2-3; D possibly corresponds to TRBD2 (7 bases). Germline CDR1 is MNHEY and CDR2 is SMNVEV (reference sequence). Deletions cut 4 bases from V and 2 bases from J, with 13 bases between. This CDR3 has 15 residues. Here the CDR3 reads CASSSAGAHTDTQYF. DNA of the CDR3: TGTGCCAGCAGTTCCGCGGGGGCCCACACAGATACGCAGTATTTT.

The rearrangement links TRBV5-1 to TRBJ1-5; D unresolved. Germline CDR1 SGHRS, CDR2 YFSETQ. There are 13 residues in the CDR3. Trimming pared 3 bases from V and 5 bases from J, leaving 9 bases between. The CDR3 loop reads CASSSQSDQPQHF. Here the CDR3 DNA reads TGCGCCAGCAGCTCCCAATCGGATCAGCCCCAGCATTTT.